One and the same sample provided the 15 T cell receptor beta chains below, sequenced in a study of blood T cell repertoires in COVID-19. The protocol was immunoSEQ multiplex PCR, while the TCRdb copy is restricted to in-frame clones and leaves out a portion. The table lists about 200,000 clones, roughly 90% of them singletons. Sequenced input: peripheral blood. These receptors came from a man in his 60s who had recovered from COVID-19.

The rearrangement joins TRBV6-6 to TRBJ1-2; 8 bases map to TRBD1. CDR1 is MNHNY and CDR2 is SVGAGI in the germline V gene (reference sequence). The V and J ends lost 5 bases and 5 bases, in that order; junction bases with no gene match: 4. This CDR3 is built from 13 residues. CDR3 sequence reads: CASSRQGNYGYTF. The CDR3 DNA is TGTGCCAGCAGTCGACAGGGGAATTATGGCTACACCTTC.

The J gene is TRBJ2-3, the V gene TRBV5-1; 10 nucleotides line up with TRBD2. V was pared by 0 bases and J by 4 bases, with 20 bases of the junction left unmatched. The CDR3 sequence is 21 residues long. The germline V gene has CDR1 SGHRS and CDR2 YFSETQ. The chain's CDR3 is CASSLGIRVQRGGRRSDTQYF. Written as DNA, the CDR3 is TGCGCCAGCAGCTTGGGAATTAGAGTTCAGCGGGGGGGCCGGAGATCAGATACGCAGTATTTT.

The chain uses TRBV5-1 and TRBJ1-1, with D perhaps TRBD1 (5 bases). The CDR3 loop spans 15 amino acids. Trimming cost V 1 base and J 5 bases, with 15 bases left between them. Germline CDR1 reads SGHRS; CDR2 reads YFSETQ. The CDR3 here is CASSLNVGLPTEAFF. CDR3 in DNA: TGCGCCAGCAGCTTGAACGTGGGACTCCCTACTGAAGCTTTCTTT. Full variable domain (outside the CDR3, taken from reference TRBV5-1 and TRBJ1-1): KAGVTQTPRYLIKTRGQQVTLSCSPISGHRSVSWYQQTPGQGLQFLFEYFSETQRNKGNFPGRFSGRQFSNSRSEMNVSTLELGDSALYLCASSLNVGLPTEAFFGQGTRLTVV.

The chain employs TRBV7-3 and TRBJ2-1, with D hard to call. Germline CDR1 SGHTA, CDR2 FQGTGA. This CDR3 comprises 13 residues. Deletions cut 2 bases from V and 7 bases from J, with 9 bases between. CDR3 sequence reads: CASSLEVTNEQFF. In DNA, the CDR3 is TGTGCCAGCAGCTTAGAGGTGACTAATGAGCAGTTCTTC.

The V call is TRBV9, the J call TRBJ2-1; 7 positions agree with TRBD1. The CDR3 sequence is 15 residues long. Germline V gene sequence: CDR1 SGDLS, CDR2 YYNGEE. V dropped 3 bases and J dropped 5; count of bases not matched to a gene: 8. The CDR3 loop reads CASSGTTGTHNEQFF. The CDR3 DNA reads TGTGCCAGCAGCGGAACGACAGGGACCCACAATGAGCAGTTCTTC.

The rearrangement uses TRBV7-6 and TRBJ2-7; 12 nucleotides align to TRBD2. The CDR3 loop spans 15 amino acids. The trim removed 5 bases at V and 4 bases at J, leaving 6 bases unmatched. The germline CDR1 and CDR2 sequences are SGHVS and FNYEAQ. Here the CDR3 reads CASSETSGRGYEQYF. CDR3 DNA sequence: TGTGCCAGCAGCGAGACTAGCGGGAGAGGTTACGAGCAGTACTTC.

The chain carries TRBV19 and TRBJ2-3; D is possibly TRBD1 (6 bases). The length of the CDR3 is 15 residues. Deletions cut 1 base from V and 2 bases from J, with 10 bases between. CDR1 and CDR2 (germline): LNHDA, SQIVND (reference sequence). CDR3 loop: CASSIARTVTDTQYF. The CDR3 DNA is TGTGCCAGTAGTATAGCTCGGACAGTCACAGATACGCAGTATTTT.

This chain links TRBV7-6 with TRBJ2-7; tentative D call: TRBD2 (6 bases). Trimming left V 5 bases short and J 6 bases short, with 26 bases between. Germline CDR1 is SGHVS and CDR2 is FNYEAQ. CDR3 length: 17 residues. CDR3 DNA: TGTGCCAGCAGCCGGGGACTTGCGGGACCCTTGGCGGGCGAGCAGTACTTC. Translated, it gives CASSRGLAGPLAGEQYF. Full variable domain (rest looked up from reference TRBV7-6 and TRBJ2-7): GAGVSQSPRYKVTKRGQDVALRCDPISGHVSLYWYRQALGQGPEFLTYFNYEAQQDKSGLPNDRFSAERPEGSISTLTIQRTEQRDSAMYRCASSRGLAGPLAGEQYFGPGTRLTVT.

This clone was observed a single time. The J gene is TRBJ2-3, the V gene TRBV19; 7 nucleotides line up with TRBD2. Germline CDR1 is LNHDA and CDR2 is SQIVND (reference sequence). This CDR3 has 12 residues. The J segment lost 9 bases and the V segment lost 1 base, leaving 1 base of the junction unmatched. The DNA for the CDR3 is TGTGCCAGTAGTATAGGGGGAGGGACGCAGTATTTT. It yields the protein CASSIGGGTQYF.

The chain combines TRBV4-1 with TRBJ2-5; 11 bases line up with TRBD2. J lost 3 bases, V lost 4 bases, and 7 bases had no gene match. The CDR3 contains 16 residues. Per the germline V gene, CDR1 is MGHRA and CDR2 is YSYEKL. CDR3 loop: CASSPPTSGDKETQYF. For the CDR3, the DNA is TGCGCCAGCAGCCCACCGACTAGCGGGGATAAAGAGACCCAGTACTTC.

The gene calls are TRBV7-3 and TRBJ2-2; possible D gene TRBD2, 6 bases. Germline V lookup: CDR1 SGHTA, CDR2 FQGTGA. The CDR3 loop spans 14 amino acids. Trimming left V 0 bases short and J 7 bases short, with 9 bases between. Here the CDR3 DNA reads TGTGCCAGCAGCTTAACCTTTAGCGGCGGGGAGCTGTTTTTT. Encoded protein: CASSLTFSGGELFF.

This rearrangement joins TRBV12-5 to TRBJ2-7, with D possibly TRBD2 on 5 matching bases. The V gene lost 0 bases and the J gene lost 8 bases, with 8 bases spanning the gap. This CDR3 comprises 12 residues. Germline V gives CDR1 LGHNT, CDR2 FRNRAP. For the CDR3, the DNA is TGTGCTAGTGGTTTGGTACCCGGGAAGCAGTACTTC. Encoded protein: CASGLVPGKQYF.

V is TRBV11-3 and J is TRBJ2-1; D possibly corresponds to TRBD2 (6 bases). V was clipped by 5 bases and J by 0 bases, with 14 bases between them. Germline V lookup: CDR1 SGHNT, CDR2 YENEEA. This CDR3 spans 16 amino acids. The CDR3 sequence is CASSPEGTLSYNEQFF. DNA for the CDR3: TGTGCCAGCAGCCCCGAGGGGACTCTCTCCTACAATGAGCAGTTCTTC.

V usage is TRBV3-1 (or the pseudogene TRBV3-2) and J usage is TRBJ2-5; TRBD2 might be the D (5 bases). CDR1 LGHDT and CDR2 YNNKEL come from the germline V gene (reference sequence). The CDR3 has 15 residues. V was clipped by 5 bases and J by 5 bases, with 18 bases between them. CDR3 coding DNA: TGTGCCAGCAGCTACCCGGGAAGTGGGAAGGAGACCCAGTACTTC. Translated, it gives CASSYPGSGKETQYF.

This clone was observed once. A junction boundary mismatches the germline segment, possibly from a read error. The V call is TRBV7-7, the J call TRBJ2-1, with a weak D call TRBD2 (7 bases). The germline V gene encodes CDR1 SSHAT and CDR2 FNYEAQ (reference sequence). This CDR3 is 13 amino acids long. CDR3 DNA: TGTGCTAGCAGCTTAAGGGGGGGAGATGAGCAGTTCTTC. Residues: CASSLRGGDEQFF.